The 25 T cell receptor beta chains below come from one sample, sequenced in a study of blood T cell repertoires in COVID-19. The assay was immunoSEQ multiplex PCR, and TCRdb's table has in-frame clones only and misses some. The repertoire consists of about 240,000 clones, with approximately 86% occurring once and the leading ten covering 7.2%. The sample was peripheral blood. All receptors derive from a man between 60 and 75 years old who had recovered from COVID-19.

This clone has more than one count but fewer than ten. This chain joins TRBV10-2 and TRBJ1-2; 10 bases fit TRBD1. The germline V gene encodes CDR1 WSHSY and CDR2 SAAADI. This CDR3 spans 14 amino acids. J was trimmed by 6 bases and V by 6 bases; bases with no gene match: 7. CDR3 protein: CASRSLGQGDGYTF. For the CDR3, the DNA is TGCGCCAGCAGGTCTTTAGGACAGGGGGATGGCTACACCTTC.

This chain uses TRBV6-1 with TRBJ2-3; 12 bases are a match to TRBD2. This CDR3 has 17 residues. CDR1 is MNHNS, CDR2 SASEGT, per germline. The trim removed 1 base at V and 5 bases at J, leaving 7 bases unmatched. The CDR3 coding sequence is TGTGCCAGCAGTGAAGTGGCTAGCGGGGGGGCAATAGATACGCAGTATTTT. Encoded protein: CASSEVASGGAIDTQYF.

The chain recombines TRBV19 with TRBJ2-2, with 8 nucleotides matching TRBD1. Losses at the gene ends were 3 bases for V and 6 bases for J; bases not matched to a gene: 6. This CDR3 comprises 15 residues. The germline V gene has CDR1 LNHDA and CDR2 SQIVND (reference sequence). The CDR3 sequence is CASSMAGGKAGELFF. In nucleotides, the CDR3 is TGTGCCAGTAGTATGGCAGGGGGCAAGGCCGGGGAGCTGTTTTTT.

The V gene is TRBV3-1 (or the pseudogene TRBV3-2), the J gene TRBJ2-5; 7 bases fit TRBD2. TRBJ2-7 matches the DNA end more closely, so the J call is doubtful. The CDR3 covers 14 residues. Per germline, CDR1 LGHDT and CDR2 YNNKEL (reference sequence). The CDR3 bases are TGTGCCAGCAGCCCACGGGGGAGGGCCTACGAGCAGTACTTC. Translation gives CASSPRGRAYEQYF.

This chain joins TRBV19 and TRBJ2-6; the D gene is possibly TRBD2 (5 bases). This CDR3 is 15 amino acids long. Deletions cut 7 bases from V and 0 bases from J, with 10 bases between. CDR1 and CDR2 from the germline V gene are LNHDA and SQIVND (reference sequence). The CDR3, as DNA: TGTGCCAGTACGGGAAGCAGCTCTGGGGCCAACGTCCTGACTTTC. Its translation: CASTGSSSGANVLTF.

This clone has a handful of counts. The CDR3, as DNA: TGTGCCACCCACAGGGGTCCCAAAAACATTCAGTACTTC. As protein: CATHRGPKNIQYF. The chain employs TRBV24-1 and TRBJ2-4; 7 bases line up with TRBD1. This CDR3 spans 13 amino acids. Germline V gene lookup returns CDR1 KGHDR and CDR2 SFDVKD. The J segment lost 2 bases and the V segment lost 9 bases, leaving 3 bases of the junction unmatched.

The V call is TRBV30, the J call TRBJ2-1; a possible D gene is TRBD1 (5 bases). Trimming took off 1 base at V and 2 bases at J, with 9 bases between the two ends. The germline V gene has CDR1 GTSNPN and CDR2 SVGIG (reference sequence). CDR3 length: 14 amino acids. The chain's CDR3 is CAWSEGQPYNEQFF. The CDR3, as DNA: TGTGCCTGGAGTGAGGGGCAGCCCTACAATGAGCAGTTCTTC.

The chain has TRBV7-2 and TRBJ1-4; D is unclear. This CDR3 has 13 amino acids. The germline gives CDR1 SGHTA, CDR2 FQGNSA. V was cut by 2 bases and J by 3 bases, with 4 bases left in between. CDR3 coding DNA: TGTGCCAGCAGCTTAAGCCCTAATGAAAAACTGTTTTTT. Translation gives CASSLSPNEKLFF.

The chain links TRBV1 to TRBJ2-3; TRBD2, the table's D call, was not compared with the DNA. TRBV1 corresponds to a pseudogene. This CDR3 is built from 16 residues. CDR3 DNA: TGCACCAGCAGCCATAACGGGGGGTTTTGCACAGATACGCAGTATTTT. Encoded protein: CTSSHNGGFCTDTQYF.

This chain uses TRBV7-2 with TRBJ2-3, with D uncertain. V was cut by 3 bases and J by 7 bases, with 14 bases left in between. The CDR3 loop spans 14 amino acids. Germline CDR1 reads SGHTA; CDR2 reads FQGNSA. Here the CDR3 DNA reads TGTGCCAGCAGCTTTAGAGGTCGAGATTATACGCAGTATTTT. Protein: CASSFRGRDYTQYF.

V is TRBV18 and J is TRBJ1-4; 7 bases line up with TRBD1. The CDR3 has 16 amino acids. The germline V gene encodes CDR1 KGHSH and CDR2 LQKENI. V was clipped by 1 base and J by 4 bases; unmatched bases: 6. CDR3 DNA sequence: TGTGCCAGCTCACCACTTACGGGACAGCATAATGAAAAACTGTTTTTT. Its translation is CASSPLTGQHNEKLFF.

This clone appeared once. Other DNA sequences in this specimen translate into the identical CDR3. The chain joins TRBV19 to TRBJ2-2; D is unresolved. Germline CDR1 reads LNHDA; CDR2 reads SQIVND (reference sequence). The CDR3 covers 14 residues. With 2 bases removed from V and 3 bases from J, the gap between germline ends came to 7 bases. CDR3 DNA: TGTGCCAGTAGTATAAGCAGGTACACCGGGGAGCTGTTTTTT. It translates to CASSISRYTGELFF.

The gene calls are TRBV3-1 (or the pseudogene TRBV3-2) and TRBJ2-3, with TRBD2 matching 10 bases. The CDR3 has 16 amino acids. The ends lost 4 bases at V and 3 bases at J; junction bases unmatched: 7. The V gene's germline CDR1 is LGHDT and CDR2 YNNKEL (reference sequence). The CDR3 loop is CASSRRAGGRTDTQYF. CDR3 sequence (DNA): TGTGCCAGCAGCCGAAGAGCGGGGGGGCGGACAGATACGCAGTATTTT.

In this sample, this clone turned up a few times. This chain links TRBV5-6 with TRBJ1-1, with no clear D. CDR1 SGHDT and CDR2 YYEEEE come from the germline V gene. The CDR3 spans 11 residues. Trimming pared 2 bases from V and 8 bases from J, leaving 7 bases between. CDR3 sequence (DNA): TGTGCCAGCAGCTTCTCGGGGGAAGCTTTCTTT. Its protein product is CASSFSGEAFF.

This chain joins TRBV28 and TRBJ1-1; TRBD1 might be the D (5 bases). Looked up from germline, CDR1 is MDHEN and CDR2 is SYDVKM. The CDR3 runs to 16 residues. The V and J ends lost 3 bases and 3 bases respectively, with 17 bases between them. This chain's CDR3 is CASSLVGEGRDTEAFF. The CDR3 nucleotides are TGTGCCAGCAGTTTGGTCGGGGAGGGGCGGGACACTGAAGCTTTCTTT.

The DNA for the CDR3 is TGTGCCAGCAGCTGGGGCGGGGAGCAAGAGACCCAGTACTTC. It yields the protein CASSWGGEQETQYF. The V and J genes are TRBV7-9 and TRBJ2-5, with a possible D match to TRBD2 (6 bases). The CDR3 runs 14 residues. Germline V gives CDR1 SEHNR, CDR2 FQNEAQ (reference sequence). The V gene lost 4 bases and the J gene lost 2 bases, with 11 bases spanning the gap.

Only a few counts were recorded for this clone. The chain has TRBV4-2 and TRBJ2-3, with TRBD1 matching 8 bases. Trimming at V came to 1 base and at J to 4 bases, leaving 7 bases not matched to a gene. The CDR3 sequence is 16 residues long. The germline gives CDR1 LGHNA, CDR2 YNFKEQ. DNA of the CDR3: TGTGCCAGCAGCCAAGTATCCGCAGGGGGCGCAGATACGCAGTATTTT. It translates to CASSQVSAGGADTQYF.

This clone was seen a few times. The identical CDR3 is also encoded by other nucleotide sequences in the sample. The V and J genes are TRBV18 and TRBJ2-5; D gene ambiguous. This CDR3 is built from 13 residues. Germline lookup yields CDR1 KGHSH and CDR2 LQKENI. Trimming took off 1 base at V and 2 bases at J, with 5 bases between the two ends. For the CDR3, the DNA is TGTGCCAGCTCACCACGCCTACAAGAGACCCAGTACTTC. This encodes CASSPRLQETQYF.

The chain employs TRBV10-2 and TRBJ1-5; D is possibly TRBD1 (5 bases). V was clipped by 3 bases and J by 4 bases, with 13 bases between them. Germline-derived CDR1 and CDR2 are WSHSY and SAAADI. CDR3 length: 15 amino acids. The CDR3 DNA sequence: TGCGCCAGCAGTGAAGGCCAGGGAGGGAATCAGCCCCAGCATTTT. Translating gives CASSEGQGGNQPQHF.

This clone was counted only a few times. The chain recombines TRBV5-1 with TRBJ2-7, with TRBD1 matching over 9 bases. Germline CDR1 reads SGHRS; CDR2 reads YFSETQ. The CDR3 length is 15 residues. Unmatched junction bases numbered 11, after V lost 4 bases and J lost 6 bases. The CDR3 region has the DNA TGCGCCAGCAGCCCTTACTCGGGACAGGGCCGCGAGCAGTACTTC. Its protein product is CASSPYSGQGREQYF. The full variable domain, completed using reference TRBV5-1 and TRBJ2-7, is KAGVTQTPRYLIKTRGQQVTLSCSPISGHRSVSWYQQTPGQGLQFLFEYFSETQRNKGNFPGRFSGRQFSNSRSEMNVSTLELGDSALYLCASSPYSGQGREQYFGPGTRLTVT.

For the CDR3, the DNA is TGTGCCAGCAGCCTAGGACAGGGTACCTACGAGCAGTACTTC. Amino acids: CASSLGQGTYEQYF. The rearrangement uses TRBV7-2 and TRBJ2-7, with 8 bases fitting TRBD1. The CDR3 spans 14 residues. CDR1 is SGHTA and CDR2 is FQGNSA in the germline V gene. V was pared by 5 bases and J by 2 bases, with 5 bases of the junction left unmatched.

The rearrangement uses TRBV7-8 and TRBJ1-3; 7 bases align to TRBD1. The germline gives CDR1 SGHVS, CDR2 FQNEAQ. The V and J ends lost 2 bases and 1 base, in that order; junction bases with no gene match: 8. This CDR3 contains 17 residues. CDR3 residues: CASSLFSGTASGNTIYF. The CDR3 nucleotides read TGTGCCAGCAGCTTATTTTCCGGGACAGCATCTGGAAACACCATATATTTT.

This clone was seen only once. The J gene is TRBJ1-1, the V gene TRBV9, with a tentative D call TRBD1 (5 bases). V was cut by 0 bases and J by 3 bases, with 15 bases left in between. This CDR3 has 16 amino acids. Germline values: CDR1 SGDLS, CDR2 YYNGEE. The CDR3 is CASSVGHDSDYTEAFF. In nucleotides, the CDR3 is TGTGCCAGCAGCGTAGGGCACGACAGCGATTACACTGAAGCTTTCTTT.

The genes are TRBV5-6 and TRBJ1-5; unclear D gene. This CDR3 contains 13 residues. V lost 1 base, J lost 4 bases, and 6 bases lay in between. The germline CDR1 and CDR2 sequences are SGHDT and YYEEEE. The CDR3 is CASSLSMNQPQHF. For the CDR3, the DNA is TGTGCCAGCAGCTTGTCAATGAATCAGCCCCAGCATTTT.

CDR3 coding DNA: TGCAGTGCTAGTCAATGGAACACTGAAGCTTTCTTT. It specifies CSASQWNTEAFF. V and J are TRBV20-1 and TRBJ1-1; no firm D call. This CDR3 comprises 12 residues. Trimming took 3 bases from V and 1 from J, leaving 6 bases between them. The germline V gene has CDR1 DFQATT and CDR2 SNEGSKA (reference sequence).